The 5 T cell receptor beta chains below were found in one sample sequenced in a study of blood T cell repertoires in COVID-19. Assay: immunoSEQ multiplex PCR; the TCRdb copy retains only in-frame clones and omits some. Of about 200,000 clones listed, roughly nine tenths were seen once; the top ten hold 2.2%. Sequenced sample: peripheral blood. The receptors derive from a woman aged 45-65 years with acute or convalescent COVID-19.

The chain couples TRBV21-1 to TRBJ1-3. TRBV21-1 is a known pseudogene. The CDR3 extends over 17 amino acids. The CDR3 region is CASSKGTPMSSGNTIYF. The CDR3 DNA follows: TGTGCCAGCAGCAAAGGAACCCCCATGAGCTCTGGAAACACCATATATTTT.

CDR3 DNA sequence: TGTGCCAGCAGCTCGCCGGGGGGCCGTGACTATGGCTACACCTTC. This translates into CASSSPGGRDYGYTF. The V and J genes are TRBV7-9 and TRBJ1-2; weak D call: TRBD1 (6 bases). The CDR3 spans 15 residues. Trimming removed 4 bases at V and 3 bases at J, with 15 bases between. The V gene's germline CDR1 is SEHNR and CDR2 FQNEAQ (reference sequence).

The CDR3 DNA is TGTGCCAGCAGTTATTGGGCAGACAATGAGCAGTTCTTC. This gives the protein CASSYWADNEQFF. This chain uses TRBV6-2 or TRBV6-3 with TRBJ2-1; D unresolved. CDR3 length: 13 amino acids. With 3 bases removed from V and 5 bases from J, the gap between germline ends came to 8 bases. In germline, CDR1 is MNHEY, CDR2 SVGEGT.

The chain couples TRBV10-3 to TRBJ1-3; 7 bases match TRBD1. Losses at the gene ends were 4 bases for V and 2 bases for J; bases not matched to a gene: 8. Looked up from germline, CDR1 is ENHRY and CDR2 is SYGVKD. This CDR3 has 16 residues. The CDR3 reads CAISGATGFAGNTIYF. For the CDR3, the DNA is TGTGCCATCAGTGGGGCGACAGGGTTCGCTGGAAACACCATATATTTT.

The chain employs TRBV28 and TRBJ2-7; TRBD2 matches 7 bases. The CDR3 is made up of 12 amino acids. Germline V lookup: CDR1 MDHEN, CDR2 SYDVKM. The J segment lost 5 bases and the V segment lost 2 bases, leaving 0 bases of the junction unmatched. The CDR3 protein is CASSLLADEQYF. The CDR3 region has the DNA TGTGCCAGCAGTTTACTAGCGGACGAGCAGTACTTC. Based on the CDR3 plus reference TRBV28 and TRBJ2-7, the full variable domain is DVKVTQSSRYLVKRTGEKVFLECVQDMDHENMFWYRQDPGLGLRLIYFSYDVKMKEKGDIPEGYSVSREKKERFSLILESASTNQTSMYLCASSLLADEQYFGPGTRLTVT.